Following are 17 T cell receptor beta chains from one sample sequenced in a study of blood T cell repertoires in COVID-19. Assay used: immunoSEQ multiplex PCR; TCRdb lists only in-frame clones, some missing. The sample has 270,000 or so clones, under 90% seen once. Sequenced input: peripheral blood. The source of these receptors is a human donor in a cohort sampled during active COVID-19.

J is TRBJ2-7 and V is TRBV30, with D hard to call. The length of the CDR3 is 16 residues. V lost 0 bases and J 3 bases, leaving 18 bases between the germline ends. Germline-derived CDR1 and CDR2 are GTSNPN and SVGIG (reference sequence). In nucleotides, the CDR3 is TGTGCCTGGAGTGTATCCTGGTCCCCTGGCCACTACGAGCAGTACTTC. This gives the protein CAWSVSWSPGHYEQYF.

This chain joins TRBV2 and TRBJ1-1; D gene ambiguous. CDR1 SNHLY and CDR2 FYNNEI come from the germline V gene. V was clipped by 3 bases and J by 1 base, with 6 bases between them. This CDR3 comprises 13 residues. The CDR3 DNA is TGTGCCAGCAGTGAGGAGAGGAACACTGAAGCTTTCTTT. It translates to CASSEERNTEAFF.

V and J are TRBV6-2 or TRBV6-3 and TRBJ2-7, with 8 bases that match TRBD2. V lost 4 bases, J lost 0 bases, and 5 bases stayed unmatched. The CDR3 totals 15 residues. In germline, CDR1 is MNHEY, CDR2 SVGEGT. The CDR3: CASSSVAGFSYEQYF. CDR3 in DNA: TGTGCCAGCAGTTCGGTAGCGGGGTTCTCCTACGAGCAGTACTTC.

The rearrangement links TRBV6-5 to TRBJ2-2, with D uncertain. V lost 4 bases and J lost 2, with 8 bases in between. Germline V lookup: CDR1 MNHEY, CDR2 SVGAGI. This CDR3 comprises 14 residues. The CDR3 here is CASSSTRNTGELFF. CDR3 DNA: TGTGCCAGCAGTTCGACTCGAAACACCGGGGAGCTGTTTTTT.

This chain links TRBV24-1 with TRBJ2-3; 10 nucleotides line up with TRBD2. The V gene end was trimmed by 0 bases and the J gene end by 6 bases; junction bases not matched to a gene: 8. Germline lookup yields CDR1 KGHDR and CDR2 SFDVKD. There are 17 residues in the CDR3. DNA for the CDR3: TGTGCCACCAGTGATTTGATAAGAGCGGGGGGGAAGGATACGCAGTATTTT. Protein product: CATSDLIRAGGKDTQYF.

This chain connects TRBV6-5 to TRBJ1-2; possible D gene TRBD1, 5 bases. This CDR3 is 15 amino acids long. Germline CDR1 is MNHEY and CDR2 is SVGAGI. Trimming left V 0 bases short and J 4 bases short, with 12 bases between. CDR3 sequence reads: CASSYSLRDGYGYTF. DNA for the CDR3: TGTGCCAGCAGTTACTCGCTCAGGGATGGCTATGGCTACACCTTC.

The V and J genes are TRBV12-5 and TRBJ2-1; D is uncertain. The CDR3 totals 11 residues. Trimming pared 0 bases from V and 10 bases from J, leaving 4 bases between. Germline V gives CDR1 LGHNT, CDR2 FRNRAP. The CDR3 bases are TGTGCTAGTGGTTTGGTCAGGGAGCAGTTCTTC. This codes for CASGLVREQFF.

The J gene is TRBJ2-7, the V gene TRBV25-1, with D perhaps TRBD2 (7 bases). V lost 0 bases to trimming and J lost 7 bases, with 19 bases between them. This CDR3 comprises 16 residues. Germline-derived CDR1 and CDR2 are MGHDK and SYGVNS. CDR3: CASSEYGGGPGREQYF. CDR3 in DNA: TGTGCCAGCAGTGAATATGGGGGGGGCCCCGGGAGGGAGCAGTACTTC.

V and J are TRBV2 and TRBJ2-7, with TRBD2 matching over 7 bases. Trimming at V came to 6 bases and at J to 2 bases, leaving 10 bases not matched to a gene. The CDR3 has 15 amino acids. In germline, CDR1 is SNHLY, CDR2 FYNNEI. The CDR3 reads CASRGGFGETYEQYF. DNA of the CDR3: TGTGCCAGCAGGGGGGGGTTTGGGGAAACCTACGAGCAGTACTTC.

V gene TRBV10-3 combines with J gene TRBJ2-3; TRBD1 aligns across 11 bases. The CDR3 is made up of 18 amino acids. Germline V lookup: CDR1 ENHRY, CDR2 SYGVKD. V shed 0 bases and J 5 bases; nucleotides not matched to a gene: 10. The CDR3 DNA follows: TGTGCCATCAGTGAGTCGACCGGAGGACAGGGGGCAAGAGATACGCAGTATTTT. Translation: CAISESTGGQGARDTQYF.

Only one count was recorded for this clone. The chain is built from TRBV19 and TRBJ1-1; 10 bases fit TRBD1. J gave up 1 base and V 5 bases, and 4 bases lay outside the gene matches. Germline assignment: CDR1 LNHDA and CDR2 SQIVND (reference sequence). CDR3 size: 15 residues. This CDR3 reads CASSPRTGGNTEAFF. CDR3 nucleotide sequence: TGTGCCAGTAGTCCTAGGACAGGGGGGAACACTGAAGCTTTCTTT.

Only a few counts were recorded for this clone. The chain links TRBV5-1 to TRBJ2-1; weak D call: TRBD1 (5 bases). Trimming left V 1 base short and J 0 bases short, with 11 bases between. The germline CDR1 and CDR2 sequences are SGHRS and YFSETQ. The CDR3 consists of 16 residues. The CDR3 here is CASSLLPDISYNEQFF. CDR3 DNA: TGCGCCAGCAGCTTGTTACCGGACATCTCCTACAATGAGCAGTTCTTC.

The chain has TRBV9 and TRBJ2-1; 11 bases are shared with TRBD2. The J segment lost 1 base and the V segment lost 1 base, leaving 10 bases of the junction unmatched. This CDR3 is built from 19 residues. Per the germline V gene, CDR1 is SGDLS and CDR2 is YYNGEE. In DNA form, the CDR3 reads TGTGCCAGCAGCGTACAATTAGGGCGACTAGCGGGATCCTACAATGAGCAGTTCTTC. Translating it yields CASSVQLGRLAGSYNEQFF.

This clone turned up a few times. J is TRBJ1-2 and V is TRBV9, with 8 bases matching TRBD1. This CDR3 is built from 17 residues. V dropped 2 bases and J dropped 0; count of bases not matched to a gene: 9. Germline V CDR1 and CDR2: SGDLS, YYNGEE. In DNA, the CDR3 is TGTGCCAGCAGCGTTACCGGGACAGGAGGAACTAACTATGGCTACACCTTC. Its translation: CASSVTGTGGTNYGYTF. Together with reference TRBV9 and TRBJ1-2, the CDR3 gives the full variable domain: DSGVTQTPKHLITATGQRVTLRCSPRSGDLSVYWYQQSLDQGLQFLIQYYNGEERAKGNILERFSAQQFPDLHSELNLSSLELGDSALYFCASSVTGTGGTNYGYTFGSGTRLTVV.

This clone was seen only once. Other DNA sequences in this sample translate to the same CDR3. The chain combines TRBV19 with TRBJ1-5; D is unresolved. Germline V CDR1 and CDR2: LNHDA, SQIVND (reference sequence). V was pared by 5 bases and J by 5 bases, with 7 bases between. The CDR3 covers 12 residues. The CDR3, as DNA: TGTGCCAGTAGTCCTCTTGATCAGCCCCAGCATTTT. Its protein product is CASSPLDQPQHF.

The chain uses TRBV3-1 (or the pseudogene TRBV3-2) and TRBJ1-3; D is perhaps TRBD1 (5 bases). Trimming removed 2 bases from V and 3 bases from J, with 17 bases in between. The germline gives CDR1 LGHDT, CDR2 YNNKEL (reference sequence). The CDR3 is made up of 17 amino acids. CDR3 protein: CASSQIAGRRYGNTIYF. DNA of the CDR3: TGTGCCAGCAGCCAAATTGCAGGGAGGCGTTATGGAAACACCATATATTTT.

J is TRBJ1-1 and V is TRBV28, with TRBD1 identical over 7 bases. V dropped 7 bases and J dropped 1; count of bases not matched to a gene: 9. The germline CDR1 and CDR2 sequences are MDHEN and SYDVKM. There are 15 residues in the CDR3. The DNA of the CDR3 is TGTGCCAGCACCCAGGGGGGCAGCAGGAACACTGAAGCTTTCTTT. Translated, it gives CASTQGGSRNTEAFF.